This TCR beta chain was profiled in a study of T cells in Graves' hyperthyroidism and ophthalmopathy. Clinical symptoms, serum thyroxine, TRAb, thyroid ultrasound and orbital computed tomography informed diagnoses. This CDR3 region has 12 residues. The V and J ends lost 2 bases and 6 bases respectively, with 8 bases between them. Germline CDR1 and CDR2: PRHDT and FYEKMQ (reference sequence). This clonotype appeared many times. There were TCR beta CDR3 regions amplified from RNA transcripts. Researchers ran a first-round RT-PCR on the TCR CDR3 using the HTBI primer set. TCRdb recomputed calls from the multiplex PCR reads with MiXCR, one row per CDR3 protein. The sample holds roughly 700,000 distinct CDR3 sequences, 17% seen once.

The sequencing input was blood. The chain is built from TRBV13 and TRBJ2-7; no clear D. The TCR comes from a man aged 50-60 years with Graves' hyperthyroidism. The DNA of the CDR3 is TGTGCCAGCAGCTTAACCAGTGGCGAGCAGTACTTC. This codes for CASSLTSGEQYF.